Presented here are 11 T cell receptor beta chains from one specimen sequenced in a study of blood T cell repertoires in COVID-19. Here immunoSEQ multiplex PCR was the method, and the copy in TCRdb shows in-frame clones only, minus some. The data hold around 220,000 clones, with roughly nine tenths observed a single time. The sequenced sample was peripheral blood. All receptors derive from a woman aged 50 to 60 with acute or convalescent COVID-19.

The CDR3 nucleotides read TGTGCCAGCAGTGCCTTAATCCGGGACTACCCTTTGAGGGATACGCAGTATTTT. It codes for CASSALIRDYPLRDTQYF. The chain couples TRBV6-1 to TRBJ2-3, with TRBD2 identical over 7 bases. Germline V gives CDR1 MNHNS, CDR2 SASEGT. V lost 4 bases, J lost 6 bases, and 19 bases stayed unmatched. The CDR3 spans 18 residues.

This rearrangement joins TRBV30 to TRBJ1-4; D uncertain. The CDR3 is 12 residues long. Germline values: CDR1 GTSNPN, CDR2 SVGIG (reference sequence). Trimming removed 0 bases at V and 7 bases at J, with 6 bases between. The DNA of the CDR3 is TGTGCCTGGAGTGTTGGAGGTGAAAAACTGTTTTTT. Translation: CAWSVGGEKLFF.

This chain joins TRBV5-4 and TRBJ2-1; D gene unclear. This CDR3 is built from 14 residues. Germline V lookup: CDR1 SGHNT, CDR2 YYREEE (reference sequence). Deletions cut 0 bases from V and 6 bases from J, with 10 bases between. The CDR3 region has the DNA TGTGCCAGCAGCTTGGCTCTGACGGGCAATGAGCAGTTCTTC. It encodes CASSLALTGNEQFF.

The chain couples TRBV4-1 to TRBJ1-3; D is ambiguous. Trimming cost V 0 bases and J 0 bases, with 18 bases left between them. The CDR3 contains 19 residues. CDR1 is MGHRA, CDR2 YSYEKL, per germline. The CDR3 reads CASSQDRNFRYSSGNTIYF. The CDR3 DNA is TGCGCCAGCAGCCAAGACCGGAACTTCAGGTACAGCTCTGGAAACACCATATATTTT.

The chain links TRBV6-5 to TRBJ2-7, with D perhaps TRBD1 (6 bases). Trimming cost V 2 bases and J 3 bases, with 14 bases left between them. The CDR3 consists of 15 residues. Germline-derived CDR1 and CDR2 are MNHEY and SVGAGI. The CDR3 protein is CASSYEDSLLYEQYF. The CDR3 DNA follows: TGTGCCAGCAGTTACGAGGACAGTTTACTCTACGAGCAGTACTTC.

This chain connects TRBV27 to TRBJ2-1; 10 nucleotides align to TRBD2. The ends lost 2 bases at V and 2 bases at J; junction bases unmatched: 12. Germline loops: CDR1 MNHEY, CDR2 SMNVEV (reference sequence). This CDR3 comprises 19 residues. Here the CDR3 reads CASSLGAGSGGAPYNEQFF. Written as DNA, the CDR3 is TGTGCCAGCAGTTTAGGGGCGGGGAGCGGGGGGGCTCCCTACAATGAGCAGTTCTTC.

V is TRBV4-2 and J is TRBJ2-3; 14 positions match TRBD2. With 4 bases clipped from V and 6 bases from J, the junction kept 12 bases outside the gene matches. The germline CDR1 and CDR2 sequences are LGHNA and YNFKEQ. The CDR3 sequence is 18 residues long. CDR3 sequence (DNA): TGTGCCAGCAGCCCAGTCTCGGGACTAGCGGGGGTCTTGGATACGCAGTATTTT. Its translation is CASSPVSGLAGVLDTQYF.

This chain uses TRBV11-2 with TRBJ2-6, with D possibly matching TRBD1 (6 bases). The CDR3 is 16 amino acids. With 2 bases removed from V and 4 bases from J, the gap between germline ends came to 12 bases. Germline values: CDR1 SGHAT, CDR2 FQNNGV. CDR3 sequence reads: CASSLISGAGANVLTF. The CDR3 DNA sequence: TGTGCCAGCAGCTTAATCTCAGGGGCCGGGGCCAACGTCCTGACTTTC. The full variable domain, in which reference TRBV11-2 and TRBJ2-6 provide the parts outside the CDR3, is EAGVAQSPRYKIIEKRQSVAFWCNPISGHATLYWYQQILGQGPKLLIQFQNNGVVDDSQLPKDRFSAERLKGVDSTLKIQPAKLEDSAVYLCASSLISGAGANVLTFGAGSRLTVL.

CDR3: CASSLGQTITDTQYF. The CDR3 nucleotides read TGTGCCAGCAGCTTAGGACAGACAATAACAGATACGCAGTATTTT. This chain uses TRBV7-9 with TRBJ2-3; possible D gene TRBD1, 5 bases. Germline V gene sequence: CDR1 SEHNR, CDR2 FQNEAQ (reference sequence). This CDR3 is 15 amino acids long. With 1 base removed from V and 3 bases from J, the gap between germline ends came to 11 bases.

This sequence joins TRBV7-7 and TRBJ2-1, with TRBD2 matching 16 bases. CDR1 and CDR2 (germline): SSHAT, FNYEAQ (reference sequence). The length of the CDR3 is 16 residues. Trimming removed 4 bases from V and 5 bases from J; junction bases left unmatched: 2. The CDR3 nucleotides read TGTGCCAGCAGCTCGGGACTAGCGGGGGGGCACAATGAGCAGTTCTTC. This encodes CASSSGLAGGHNEQFF.

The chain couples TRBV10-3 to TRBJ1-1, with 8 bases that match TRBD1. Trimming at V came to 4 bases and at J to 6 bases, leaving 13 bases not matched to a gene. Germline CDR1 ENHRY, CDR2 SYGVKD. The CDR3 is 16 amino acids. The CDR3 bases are TGTGCCATCAGTGGTTTTCGGACAGGGAGTAACGCTGAAGCTTTCTTT. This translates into CAISGFRTGSNAEAFF.